This T cell receptor (beta chain) was captured by sequencing in a study of T cell repertoires in cytomegalovirus infection. Via MiXCR, TCRdb re-called the reads, giving one row per CDR3 protein. The sample has around 430,000 distinct CDR3 sequences; more than 40% are singletons. This clonotype has only a few counts. The antigen is unknown. The sample consisted of cultured PBMCs, taken from culture after CMV antigen stimulation. The clonotype was recovered from a human donor in good health (CMV status not recorded). Some clones in this sample may be carry-over from other donors' samples.

In DNA form, the CDR3 reads TGTGCCAGCAATCTAGCGGTTAGCACAGATACGCAGTATTTT. It is translated as CASNLAVSTDTQYF. The chain couples TRBV7-8 to TRBJ2-3, with 7 bases matching TRBD2. Germline V CDR1 and CDR2: SGHVS, FQNEAQ. The CDR3 covers 14 residues. V was pared by 7 bases and J by 0 bases, with 4 bases of the junction left unmatched.